Given below is one T cell receptor (beta chain) in context. Its target is unknown. The V end was cut by 4 bases, the J end by 9 bases, with 13 bases between. The CDR3 loop spans 12 amino acids. Germline CDR1 is SGHAT and CDR2 is FQNNGV. These data are taken from a study of Graves' ophthalmopathy and Graves' hyperthyroidism. Study summary: Hyperthyroidism showing no ophthalmopathy within 18 months of follow-up was stable.

Beta-chain TCR CDR3 regions were amplified from RNA transcripts. Following a first-round RT-PCR that used HTBI primers, a second-round multiplex PCR was carried out. MiXCR, applied by TCRdb to the multiplex PCR reads, yields one record per CDR3 protein. The sample gives about 1.1 million distinct CDR3 sequences, approximately 35% of which show up once; around 10% is in the top ten. Study-wide results and limits: Sensitivity reached 55% to 71% and specificity approximately 72% when the model predicted ophthalmopathy progression.

The authors enrolled newly diagnosed hyperthyroidism patients aged 18 to 65 with under 2 months' duration. The chain employs TRBV11-2 and TRBJ2-7; D tentatively reads TRBD1 or TRBD2 (6 bases each). This receptor was obtained from an adult man with Graves' hyperthyroidism. The sequenced sample was peripheral blood or thyroid tissue (not recorded which). The CDR3, as DNA: TGTGCCAGCAGCTGGCAACAGGGAGGGCAGTACTTC. This gives the protein CASSWQQGGQYF.